The present TCR beta chain was sequenced within a study of control samples from healthy donors and cancer patients. Per the germline V gene, CDR1 is SGHDT and CDR2 is YYEEEE. V dropped 0 bases and J dropped 0; count of bases not matched to a gene: 6. CDR3 length equals 17 residues. Sequenced by immunoSEQ multiplex PCR; TCRdb stores in-frame clones only, minus some. The data hold around 150,000 clones, with 95% to 96% observed a single time. The chain couples TRBV5-6 to TRBJ1-1; TRBD1 agrees at 9 bases. Source material: blood. The TCR comes from a woman in her 30s in good health. The CDR3 loop reads CASSLAGTGLMNTEAFF. CDR3 bases: TGTGCCAGCAGCTTGGCCGGGACAGGGCTCATGAACACTGAAGCTTTCTTT.